The next 7 T cell receptor beta chains were all read from a single sample in a study of cytomegalovirus exposure and HLA in healthy donors (dated by TCRdb to 2017 to 2019). Library method: the immunoSEQ multiplex PCR assay. A mixture of 60 forward primers for TCR Vbeta segments and 13 reverse primers for TCR Jbeta segments was used in the multiplex PCR. TCRdb re-hosts the immuneACCESS table, in-frame sequences only. Its copies lack some clones; in the studies checked, an unresolved V gene accounts for under half of them, and the cause for the rest is not known. The sample table holds about 120,000 clones, of which over 75% were seen once. The ten largest account for 4.5% to 6% of the sample. Source material: PBMCs. These receptors all come from a man between 18 and 29 years old in good health and CMV-seropositive.

The chain uses TRBV5-1 and TRBJ2-7; 10 bases are a match to TRBD1. CDR3 length: 15 amino acids. In germline, CDR1 is SGHRS, CDR2 YFSETQ. With 3 bases clipped from V and 3 bases from J, the junction kept 6 bases outside the gene matches. The CDR3 spells CASSYGTGEYYEQYF. The DNA of the CDR3 is TGCGCCAGCAGCTATGGGACAGGGGAGTACTACGAGCAGTACTTC.

The chain joins TRBV11-2 to TRBJ1-3; no firm D call. V lost 5 bases, J lost 9 bases, and 8 bases lay in between. CDR1 and CDR2 from the germline V gene are SGHAT and FQNNGV. CDR3 size: 11 residues. The CDR3 protein is CASSRSGTIYF. The DNA for the CDR3 is TGTGCCAGCAGCCGATCGGGCACCATATATTTT.

The chain's CDR3 is CASSRTGGREQYF. The CDR3 DNA follows: TGTGCCAGCAGCCGGACAGGGGGCCGCGAGCAGTACTTC. The chain has TRBV9 and TRBJ2-5; TRBD1 matches 11 bases. TRBJ2-7 explains the end of the DNA better; the J call may be wrong. The CDR3 has 13 residues. The germline V gene has CDR1 SGDLS and CDR2 YYNGEE.

The CDR3 is CASSVDSENTEAFF. The CDR3 DNA reads TGTGCCAGCAGTGTCGACAGCGAGAACACTGAAGCTTTCTTT. This sequence joins TRBV6-1 and TRBJ1-1; possibly TRBD1 for D (5 bases). The germline CDR1 and CDR2 sequences are MNHNS and SASEGT. Trimming removed 4 bases at V and 1 base at J, with 10 bases between. The CDR3 runs to 14 residues.

The rearrangement uses TRBV5-1 and TRBJ2-3; 7 nucleotides line up with TRBD2. CDR1 is SGHRS and CDR2 is YFSETQ in the germline V gene. Unmatched junction bases numbered 3, after V lost 0 bases and J lost 2 bases. This CDR3 is 15 amino acids long. The CDR3 loop is CASSLGGGDTDTQYF. In nucleotides, the CDR3 is TGCGCCAGCAGCTTGGGTGGGGGGGACACAGATACGCAGTATTTT.

The chain carries TRBV11-2 and TRBJ2-7, with 7 bases lining up with TRBD1. Trimming took 0 bases from V and 7 from J; bases not matched to a gene: 15. The germline V gene encodes CDR1 SGHAT and CDR2 FQNNGV. The CDR3 loop spans 17 amino acids. The CDR3 region has the DNA TGTGCCAGCAGCTTAGATCCGGGACAGACGCTTCTCTCGGAGCAGTACTTC. Protein sequence: CASSLDPGQTLLSEQYF.

A few counts support this clone. The chain links TRBV2 to TRBJ1-4, with D possibly TRBD1 on 5 matching bases. V lost 6 bases, J lost 8 bases, and 13 bases lay in between. Germline CDR1 and CDR2: SNHLY and FYNNEI. CDR3 length: 13 residues. The CDR3 sequence is CASSLRGGEKLFF. For the CDR3, the DNA is TGTGCCAGCAGCCTAAGGGGTGGGGAAAAACTGTTTTTT. Full variable domain (missing parts from reference TRBV2 and TRBJ1-4): EPEVTQTPSHQVTQMGQEVILRCVPISNHLYFYWYRQILGQKVEFLVSFYNNEISEKSEIFDDQFSVERPDGSNFTLKIRSTKLEDSAMYFCASSLRGGEKLFFGSGTQLSVL.